This T cell receptor beta chain comes out of a study of CD8+ T cells in alopecia areata. As for the study in general: Tofacitinib was given for 6 to 18 months, then stopped for 6 months.

Trimming left V 2 bases short and J 4 bases short, with 8 bases between. The germline V gene encodes CDR1 MNHEY and CDR2 SMNVEV (reference sequence). This CDR3 is built from 14 residues. It was cDNA, reverse transcribed from extracted RNA, that served as the sequencing template. Sequencing was performed with immunoSEQ multiplex PCR; in TCRdb, only in-frame clones are kept and a portion is missing. Here the sample spans 90,000 to 150,000 clones, 30% to 40% being singletons. The receptor was isolated from a human donor with alopecia areata. The sequencing sample was made of CD4+ T cells sorted from blood. The rearrangement links TRBV27 to TRBJ1-4; no firm D call. The CDR3 sequence: CASSLMGNNEKLFF. The CDR3 nucleotides read TGTGCCAGCAGTTTAATGGGGAATAATGAAAAACTGTTTTTT.